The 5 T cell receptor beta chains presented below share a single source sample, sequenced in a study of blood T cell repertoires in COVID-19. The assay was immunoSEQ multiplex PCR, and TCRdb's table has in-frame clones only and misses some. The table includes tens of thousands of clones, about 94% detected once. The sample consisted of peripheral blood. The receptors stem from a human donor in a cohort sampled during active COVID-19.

CDR3 sequence: CASSLAGGSYGYTF. Here the CDR3 DNA reads TGTGCCAGCAGCTTGGCCGGGGGAAGCTATGGCTACACCTTC. The gene calls are TRBV5-4 and TRBJ1-2; possible D gene TRBD1, 5 bases. V gave up 0 bases and J gave up 4 bases, with 10 bases separating them. Germline V lookup: CDR1 SGHNT, CDR2 YYREEE (reference sequence). The CDR3 contains 14 residues.

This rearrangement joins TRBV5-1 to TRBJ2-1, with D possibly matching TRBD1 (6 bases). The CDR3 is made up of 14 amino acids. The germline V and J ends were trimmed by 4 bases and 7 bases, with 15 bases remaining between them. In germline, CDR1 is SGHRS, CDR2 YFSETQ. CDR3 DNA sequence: TGCGCCAGCAGCCCCGGGACACCGGGAAATGAGCAGTTCTTC. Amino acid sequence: CASSPGTPGNEQFF.

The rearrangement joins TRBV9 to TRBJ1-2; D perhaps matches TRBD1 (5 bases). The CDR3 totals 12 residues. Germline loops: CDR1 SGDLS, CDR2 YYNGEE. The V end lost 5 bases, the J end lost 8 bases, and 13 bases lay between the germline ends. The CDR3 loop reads CASRADSGGYTF. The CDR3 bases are TGTGCCAGCAGAGCTGACAGTGGAGGCTACACCTTC.

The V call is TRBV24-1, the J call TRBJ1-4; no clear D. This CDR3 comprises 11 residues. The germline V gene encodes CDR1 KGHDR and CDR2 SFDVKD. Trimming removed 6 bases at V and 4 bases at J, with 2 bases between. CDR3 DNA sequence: TGTGCCACCAGTCATAATGAAAAACTGTTTTTT. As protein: CATSHNEKLFF.

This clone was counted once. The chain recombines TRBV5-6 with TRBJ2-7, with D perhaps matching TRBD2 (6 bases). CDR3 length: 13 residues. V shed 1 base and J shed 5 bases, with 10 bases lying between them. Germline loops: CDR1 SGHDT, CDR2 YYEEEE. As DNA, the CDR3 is TGTGCCAGCAGCTTGATTAGCGGCCACGAGCAGTACTTC. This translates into CASSLISGHEQYF.